The 2 T cell receptor beta chains below come from one sample, sequenced in a study of T cell responses to AZD1222 COVID-19 vaccine. Produced via immunoSEQ multiplex PCR; TCRdb's table is partial and in-frame only. The table shows approximately 200,000 clones, with 93% occurring only once. The source was peripheral blood, collected 28 days after the second AZD1222 dose. These TCRs come from an adult who received the AZD1222 COVID-19 vaccine.

The chain couples TRBV6-5 to TRBJ2-2, with no clear D. CDR1 is MNHEY and CDR2 is SVGAGI in the germline V gene. V was cut by 10 bases and J by 4 bases, with 16 bases left in between. The CDR3 has 14 amino acids. The CDR3: CATMTPFGTGELFF. Written as DNA, the CDR3 is TGTGCCACCATGACCCCTTTTGGCACCGGGGAGCTGTTTTTT.

V is TRBV7-2 and J is TRBJ2-7, with 10 positions matching TRBD1. Trimming took 4 bases from V and 4 from J; bases not matched to a gene: 7. This CDR3 has 15 amino acids. Looked up from germline, CDR1 is SGHTA and CDR2 is FQGNSA. The CDR3 DNA is TGTGCCAGCAGCTGGGGGGACAGGGGATTTTACGAGCAGTACTTC. Amino acid sequence: CASSWGDRGFYEQYF. The full variable domain, completed using reference TRBV7-2 and TRBJ2-7, is GAGVSQSPSNKVTEKGKDVELRCDPISGHTALYWYRQSLGQGLEFLIYFQGNSAPDKSGLPSDRFSAERTGGSVSTLTIQRTQQEDSAVYLCASSWGDRGFYEQYFGPGTRLTVT.